Following are 31 T cell receptor beta chains from one sample sequenced in a study of CD8 T cells in Susac syndrome. The RNA, roughly 0.45 to 1 ug, was put through reverse transcription using random hexamers. TCRdb ran MiXCR on the immunoSEQ multiplex PCR reads and lists one entry per CDR3 protein. Here the sample spans about 120,000 distinct CDR3 sequences, roughly 91% being singletons. Material for sequencing was CD4+ T cells from PBMCs. These receptors originate from a human donor in good health.

This chain uses TRBV5-1 with TRBJ2-3; TRBD2 matches at 10 bases. This CDR3 comprises 16 residues. V lost 5 bases to trimming and J lost 4 bases; unmatched junction nucleotides: 10. Germline V CDR1 and CDR2: SGHRS, YFSETQ. The CDR3 here is CASRTILAGGPDTQYF. The CDR3 DNA reads as TGCGCCAGCAGAACCATCTTAGCGGGAGGCCCAGATACGCAGTATTTT.

The chain combines TRBV12-3 or TRBV12-4 with TRBJ1-1; perhaps TRBD1 as D (6 bases). The CDR3 is 15 amino acids. V shed 5 bases and J shed 1 base, with 14 bases lying between them. The CDR3 protein is CASSQGGATNTEAFF. CDR3 DNA sequence: TGTGCCAGCAGTCAAGGGGGGGCTACGAACACTGAAGCTTTCTTT.

This clonotype was observed a few times. This chain joins TRBV29-1 and TRBJ2-5; D not resolved. The V end lost 1 base, the J end lost 5 bases, and 8 bases lay between the germline ends. The V gene's germline CDR1 is SQVTM and CDR2 ANQGSEA. This CDR3 region has 12 residues. This CDR3 reads CSVEVVGETQYF. CDR3 nucleotides: TGCAGCGTTGAAGTCGTTGGGGAGACCCAGTACTTC.

This clonotype was seen just once. The chain employs TRBV29-1 and TRBJ1-1; D not certain. The CDR3 length is 10 residues. V lost 3 bases to trimming and J lost 10 bases, with 9 bases between them. From germline, CDR1 is SQVTM and CDR2 ANQGSEA. This CDR3 reads CSVDFPAAFF. CDR3 nucleotide sequence: TGCAGCGTTGATTTCCCCGCAGCTTTCTTT. The variable domain in full, with the rest retrieved from reference TRBV29-1 and TRBJ1-1, is SAVISQKPSRDICQRGTSLTIQCQVDSQVTMMFWYRQQPGQSLTLIATANQGSEATYESGFVIDKFPISRPNLTFSTLTVSNMSPEDSSIYLCSVDFPAAFFGQGTRLTVV.

The chain joins TRBV2 to TRBJ1-2; D perhaps matches TRBD1 (5 bases). CDR1 is SNHLY and CDR2 is FYNNEI in the germline V gene. The CDR3 totals 15 residues. V was trimmed by 8 bases and J by 10 bases, leaving 26 bases between them. CDR3 nucleotide sequence: TGTGCCAGCCAGAAAATGACAGCCTCGAGAGGGTCCTACACCTTC. This gives the protein CASQKMTASRGSYTF.

This rearrangement joins TRBV5-4 to TRBJ1-2, with D tentatively TRBD1 (6 bases). This CDR3 spans 14 amino acids. Germline V gene lookup returns CDR1 SGHNT and CDR2 YYREEE (reference sequence). V lost 3 bases and J lost 2, with 11 bases in between. The CDR3 nucleotides read TGTGCCAGCAGCTCCGACAGGACCAACTATGGCTACACCTTC. As protein: CASSSDRTNYGYTF. The full variable domain, in which reference TRBV5-4 and TRBJ1-2 provide the parts outside the CDR3, is ETGVTQSPTHLIKTRGQQVTLRCSSQSGHNTVSWYQQALGQGPQFIFQYYREEENGRGNFPPRFSGLQFPNYSSELNVNALELDDSALYLCASSSDRTNYGYTFGSGTRLTVV.

This chain connects TRBV3-1 to TRBJ2-1, with TRBD2 identical over 8 bases. CDR1 and CDR2 (germline): LGHDT, YNNKEL (reference sequence). This CDR3 is built from 12 residues. J was trimmed by 6 bases and V by 9 bases; bases with no gene match: 4. CDR3 region: CARGTRSNEQFF. CDR3 nucleotide sequence: TGTGCCAGAGGGACTAGAAGCAATGAGCAGTTCTTC.

This clonotype showed up just once. Its ends do not fully match the called genes, so a read error is possible. V is TRBV12-3 or TRBV12-4 and J is TRBJ1-4; 8 nucleotides match TRBD1. There are 14 residues in the CDR3. The CDR3 DNA sequence: TGTGCCAGCAGTCCAGGACAGGGTAATAAAAAACTGTTTTTT. Translated: CASSPGQGNKKLFF.

This chain uses TRBV30 with TRBJ1-1; no firm D call. There are 18 residues in the CDR3. CDR1 GTSNPN and CDR2 SVGIG come from the germline V gene (reference sequence). The V end lost 0 bases, the J end lost 0 bases, and 20 bases lay between the germline ends. The CDR3 region is CAWSVLLGPGRLNTEAFF. The CDR3 DNA reads TGTGCCTGGAGTGTATTGTTAGGGCCTGGACGCCTGAACACTGAAGCTTTCTTT.

This clonotype was seen only a few times. The rearrangement links TRBV12-3 or TRBV12-4 to TRBJ2-7; TRBD2 might be the D (6 bases). Trimming shortened V by 1 base and J by 2 bases, and 12 bases separated the two germline ends. The CDR3 totals 15 residues. The CDR3 coding sequence is TGTGCCAGCAGTTTAGTTGGAGGGGTGACCTACGAGCAGTACTTC. Translated: CASSLVGGVTYEQYF.

This chain connects TRBV20-1 to TRBJ1-1; TRBD1 might be the D (5 bases). Germline values: CDR1 DFQATT, CDR2 SNEGSKA (reference sequence). This CDR3 is 12 amino acids long. In DNA, the CDR3 is TGCAGCTCCAGGGTTGGGAACACTGAAGCTTTCTTT. It specifies CSSRVGNTEAFF.

J is TRBJ2-7 and V is TRBV4-2; 8 nucleotides line up with TRBD2. The J segment lost 12 bases and the V segment lost 4 bases, leaving 14 bases of the junction unmatched. The CDR3 is 14 residues long. From germline, CDR1 is LGHNA and CDR2 YNFKEQ. The CDR3 coding sequence is TGTGCCAGCAGCCCGATGAGCGGGAGCGGAGCTGGGTACTTC. It specifies CASSPMSGSGAGYF.

V gene TRBV2 combines with J gene TRBJ2-2, with TRBD2 identical over 11 bases. The CDR3 totals 19 residues. Germline CDR1 and CDR2: SNHLY and FYNNEI. V was clipped by 6 bases and J by 8 bases; unmatched bases: 20. The CDR3 coding sequence is TGTGCCAGCAGACCCCAACCTACTAGCGGGGGCCGGTTCCGGGGGGAGCTGTTTTTT. Its translation: CASRPQPTSGGRFRGELFF.

The V call is TRBV12-3 or TRBV12-4, the J call TRBJ2-6; D is ambiguous. V was cut by 5 bases and J by 2 bases, with 10 bases left in between. The CDR3 loop spans 15 amino acids. The CDR3 DNA reads TGTGCCAGCAGTCTCAGTTTAGCTGGGGCCAACGTCCTGACTTTC. Amino acids: CASSLSLAGANVLTF.

The chain links TRBV19 to TRBJ1-1, with D possibly being TRBD1 (5 bases). Trimming pared 5 bases from V and 4 bases from J, leaving 14 bases between. Germline V lookup: CDR1 LNHDA, CDR2 SQIVND (reference sequence). This CDR3 contains 14 residues. CDR3 coding DNA: TGTGCCAGTAGTGCGACAACAGGTCCCACTGAAGCTTTCTTT. Protein sequence: CASSATTGPTEAFF.

DNA of the CDR3: TGTGCCACGGGCGGGGGGATCTTGCGGGATTATGGCTACACCTTC. This translates into CATGGGILRDYGYTF. V gene TRBV7-2 combines with J gene TRBJ1-2; a possible D gene is TRBD1 (5 bases). Trimming pared 10 bases from V and 5 bases from J, leaving 23 bases between. Per germline, CDR1 SGHTA and CDR2 FQGNSA. CDR3 size: 15 residues.

This chain joins TRBV11-1 and TRBJ2-3; TRBD2 aligns across 10 bases. CDR1 is SGHAT and CDR2 is FQDESV in the germline V gene (reference sequence). J was trimmed by 4 bases and V by 2 bases; bases with no gene match: 6. The CDR3 totals 16 residues. The CDR3 DNA reads TGTGCCAGCAGCTTAATGCTAGCGGGGGTGGCAGATACGCAGTATTTT. Encoded protein: CASSLMLAGVADTQYF.

The table lists this clonotype with a few counts. This sequence joins TRBV6-1 and TRBJ1-3; no reliable D call. Trimming stripped 8 bases from V and 4 bases from J, with 9 bases between. Germline V CDR1 and CDR2: MNHNS, SASEGT. The CDR3 loop spans 12 amino acids. CDR3 DNA: TGTGCCAGCGGAGGGCGGGGAAACACCATATATTTT. This gives the protein CASGGRGNTIYF.

This clonotype has just one count. The chain has TRBV5-1 and TRBJ2-1, with 10 bases matching TRBD2. With V trimmed by 5 bases and J by 7 bases, 12 bases remained unmatched. This CDR3 is built from 16 residues. Germline lookup yields CDR1 SGHRS and CDR2 YFSETQ. The CDR3 DNA reads TGCGCCAGCAGACTGGGTCTAGCGGGAGTCGGTAATGAGCAGTTCTTC. It yields the protein CASRLGLAGVGNEQFF.

The rearrangement links TRBV24-1 to TRBJ2-2; D is uncertain. Germline V gene data show CDR1 as KGHDR and CDR2 as SFDVKD. The CDR3 length is 13 residues. V shed 3 bases and J shed 5 bases, with 6 bases lying between them. The DNA for the CDR3 is TGTGCCACCAGTGATATAAATACCGGGGAGCTGTTTTTT. Amino acids: CATSDINTGELFF.

The table lists this clonotype with a count of one. The J gene is TRBJ2-7, the V gene TRBV3-1; D could derive from TRBD1 or TRBD2 (6 bases each). Trimming removed 0 bases at V and 0 bases at J, with 12 bases between. The CDR3 is 16 residues long. Looked up from germline, CDR1 is LGHDT and CDR2 is YNNKEL (reference sequence). The CDR3 loop reads CASSQDWGASSYEQYF. The CDR3, as DNA: TGTGCCAGCAGCCAAGATTGGGGGGCCAGCTCCTACGAGCAGTACTTC.

The V gene is TRBV18, the J gene TRBJ2-5; D uncertain. The CDR3 has 13 amino acids. Trimming pared 3 bases from V and 4 bases from J, leaving 9 bases between. Germline loops: CDR1 KGHSH, CDR2 LQKENI. CDR3 bases: TGTGCCAGCTCACCGCCCAGCATAGAGACCCAGTACTTC. Translation gives CASSPPSIETQYF. Filled out from reference TRBV18 and TRBJ2-5, the complete variable domain reads NAGVMQNPRHLVRRRGQEARLRCSPMKGHSHVYWYRQLPEEGLKFMVYLQKENIIDESGMPKERFSAEFPKEGPSILRIQQVVRGDSAAYFCASSPPSIETQYFGPGTRLLVL.

This rearrangement joins TRBV5-4 to TRBJ1-1, with D possibly being TRBD1 (6 bases). Germline values: CDR1 SGHNT, CDR2 YYREEE (reference sequence). This CDR3 spans 14 amino acids. V was shortened by 2 bases and J by 4 bases, with 12 bases between the two germline ends. Here the CDR3 DNA reads TGTGCCAGCAGCTTCGGAACAGGGCCCACTGAAGCTTTCTTT. It codes for CASSFGTGPTEAFF.

This chain joins TRBV7-2 and TRBJ2-1; 8 positions agree with TRBD2. The germline CDR1 and CDR2 sequences are SGHTA and FQGNSA. The ends lost 1 base at V and 10 bases at J; junction bases unmatched: 12. The CDR3 has 16 residues. The CDR3 spells CASSLEAGVLGWEQFF. The CDR3 DNA follows: TGTGCCAGCAGCTTAGAAGCGGGAGTCCTTGGATGGGAGCAGTTCTTC.

This chain joins TRBV19 and TRBJ2-7; D call uncertain. CDR3 size: 13 residues. CDR1 is LNHDA, CDR2 SQIVND, per germline (reference sequence). Between the trimmed V and J ends, which lost 5 bases and 5 bases, there was a span of 13 bases. The CDR3 nucleotides are TGTGCCAGTAGTCTTGTGCGCGAAGACGAGCAGTACTTC. It encodes CASSLVREDEQYF.

This clonotype was seen once. V gene TRBV6-6 combines with J gene TRBJ2-7; D is unresolved. The CDR3 loop spans 11 amino acids. CDR1 is MNHNY, CDR2 SVGAGI, per germline (reference sequence). The V end was cut by 5 bases, the J end by 5 bases, with 7 bases between. The CDR3 DNA follows: TGTGCCAGCAGTCTCCATGACGAGCAGTACTTC. It specifies CASSLHDEQYF.

In nucleotides, the CDR3 is TGTGCCAGCAGCCAAGTCCGGCCCGGGGAGCTGTTTTTT. It yields the protein CASSQVRPGELFF. This chain uses TRBV14 with TRBJ2-2; the D is unclear. The ends were cut back, 1 base at V and 6 bases at J, with 6 bases in the middle. Germline-derived CDR1 and CDR2 are SGHDN and FVKESK. This CDR3 comprises 13 residues.

This chain joins TRBV6-2 or TRBV6-3 and TRBJ2-5; 11 bases are shared with TRBD1. CDR3 length: 15 amino acids. In germline, CDR1 is MNHEY, CDR2 SVGEGT. V shed 2 bases and J 2 bases; nucleotides not matched to a gene: 1. The CDR3 DNA reads TGTGCCAGCAGTTACCGGGACAGGGGGCAAGAGACCCAGTACTTC. Translating gives CASSYRDRGQETQYF.

The V gene is TRBV13, the J gene TRBJ1-2, with D tentatively TRBD1 (5 bases). The CDR3 runs 16 residues. Germline V gene sequence: CDR1 PRHDT, CDR2 FYEKMQ (reference sequence). The V gene lost 2 bases and the J gene lost 4 bases, with 17 bases spanning the gap. The CDR3 region is CASSLSGEGPLYGYTF. The CDR3 DNA reads TGTGCCAGCAGCTTAAGTGGTGAGGGGCCTCTCTATGGCTACACCTTC.

The chain joins TRBV3-1 to TRBJ2-7; 7 bases map to TRBD1. V gave up 3 bases and J gave up 1 base; unmatched junction bases: 6. Per germline, CDR1 LGHDT and CDR2 YNNKEL (reference sequence). There are 15 residues in the CDR3. Here the CDR3 reads CASSHGQDASYEQYF. The CDR3 nucleotides read TGTGCCAGCAGCCACGGACAGGATGCATCCTACGAGCAGTACTTC.

The chain joins TRBV6-2 or TRBV6-3 to TRBJ1-1, with D uncertain. This CDR3 is built from 15 residues. Trimming removed 5 bases from V and 1 base from J, with 14 bases in between. The germline V gene has CDR1 MNHEY and CDR2 SVGEGT. CDR3 nucleotides: TGTGCCAGCAGTAGGCCATCTCCACCGAACACTGAAGCTTTCTTT. Its translation: CASSRPSPPNTEAFF.